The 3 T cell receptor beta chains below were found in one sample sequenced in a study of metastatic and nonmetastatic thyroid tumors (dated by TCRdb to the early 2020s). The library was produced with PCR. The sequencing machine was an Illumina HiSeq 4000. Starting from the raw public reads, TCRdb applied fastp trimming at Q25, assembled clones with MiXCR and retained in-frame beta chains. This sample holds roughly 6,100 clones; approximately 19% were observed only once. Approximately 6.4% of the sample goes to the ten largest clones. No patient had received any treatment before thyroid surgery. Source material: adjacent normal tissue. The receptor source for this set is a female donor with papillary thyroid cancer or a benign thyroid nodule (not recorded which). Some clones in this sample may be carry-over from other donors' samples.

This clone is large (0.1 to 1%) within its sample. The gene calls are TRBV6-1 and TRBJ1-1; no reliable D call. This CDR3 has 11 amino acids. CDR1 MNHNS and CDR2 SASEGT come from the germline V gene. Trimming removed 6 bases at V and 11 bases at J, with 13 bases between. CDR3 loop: CASRQLLGAFF. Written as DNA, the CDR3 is TGTGCCAGCAGGCAGTTACTGGGGGCTTTCTTT.

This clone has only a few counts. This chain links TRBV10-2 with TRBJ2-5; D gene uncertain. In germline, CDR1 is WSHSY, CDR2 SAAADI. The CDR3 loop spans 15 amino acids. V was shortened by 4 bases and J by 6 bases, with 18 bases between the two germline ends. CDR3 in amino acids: CASSGSGMGWKTQYF. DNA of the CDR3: TGCGCCAGCAGTGGGTCCGGAATGGGCTGGAAGACCCAGTACTTC.

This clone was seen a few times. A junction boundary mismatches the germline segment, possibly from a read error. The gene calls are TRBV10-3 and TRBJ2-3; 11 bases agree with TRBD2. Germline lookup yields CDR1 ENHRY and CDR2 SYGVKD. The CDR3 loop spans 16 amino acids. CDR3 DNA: TGTGCCATCGGGCTAGCGGGGGGTCCACCCTACGATACGCAGTATTTC. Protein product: CAIGLAGGPPYDTQYF.